These 22 T cell receptor beta chains were all obtained from the same sample, sequenced in a study of blood T cell repertoires in COVID-19. Measured with immunoSEQ multiplex PCR; TCRdb has only the in-frame clones, and not every one. The sample has about 160,000 clones, approximately 86% seen once. What was sequenced was peripheral blood. The receptors originated from a woman aged 55-70 years who had recovered from COVID-19.

The J gene is TRBJ2-3, the V gene TRBV7-8; D is perhaps TRBD2 (6 bases). Germline V gives CDR1 SGHVS, CDR2 FQNEAQ. The CDR3 has 15 amino acids. The germline V and J ends were trimmed by 5 bases and 0 bases, with 12 bases remaining between them. CDR3 in amino acids: CASSVGLASTDTQYF. DNA for the CDR3: TGTGCCAGCAGCGTGGGACTGGCTAGCACAGATACGCAGTATTTT. Supplemented by reference TRBV7-8 and TRBJ2-3, the full variable domain reads GAGVSQSPRYKVAKRGQDVALRCDPISGHVSLFWYQQALGQGPEFLTYFQNEAQLDKSGLPSDRFFAERPEGSVSTLKIQRTQQEDSAVYLCASSVGLASTDTQYFGPGTRLTVL.

This chain links TRBV6-5 with TRBJ2-5; D is perhaps TRBD1 (6 bases). This CDR3 is built from 15 residues. The V end was cut by 6 bases, the J end by 1 base, with 15 bases between. Germline V gene data show CDR1 as MNHEY and CDR2 as SVGAGI. DNA for the CDR3: TGTGCCAGCAGGCGGAATGGACAGTCCCAAGAGACCCAGTACTTC. Translating gives CASRRNGQSQETQYF.

The CDR3 sequence is CASSLGLRDLMSSGANVLTF. CDR3 in DNA: TGTGCCAGCAGCTTAGGGCTACGGGACTTAATGAGCTCTGGGGCCAACGTCCTGACTTTC. The chain employs TRBV13 and TRBJ2-6; a possible D gene is TRBD2 (6 bases). Per germline, CDR1 PRHDT and CDR2 FYEKMQ (reference sequence). V was clipped by 0 bases and J by 0 bases, with 18 bases between them. This CDR3 spans 20 amino acids.

The gene calls are TRBV28 and TRBJ1-1, with TRBD1 identical over 9 bases. The V gene's germline CDR1 is MDHEN and CDR2 SYDVKM. This CDR3 contains 14 residues. V shed 6 bases and J 1 base; nucleotides not matched to a gene: 3. The CDR3 region is CASSPGQGNTEAFF. The CDR3 DNA reads as TGTGCCAGCAGCCCGGGACAGGGGAACACTGAAGCTTTCTTT.

This chain links TRBV27 with TRBJ2-3, with a possible D match to TRBD1 (5 bases). The CDR3 sequence is 17 residues long. From germline, CDR1 is MNHEY and CDR2 SMNVEV (reference sequence). V was shortened by 0 bases and J by 4 bases, with 17 bases between the two germline ends. The CDR3 coding sequence is TGTGCCAGCAGTTTATCCGGGTTCGCCAGGGCCCCAGATACGCAGTATTTT. It is translated as CASSLSGFARAPDTQYF.

The count of this clone is one. V is TRBV11-2 and J is TRBJ2-5; tentative D call: TRBD2 (5 bases). There are 13 residues in the CDR3. Germline-derived CDR1 and CDR2 are SGHAT and FQNNGV. The ends were cut back, 5 bases at V and 4 bases at J, with 11 bases in the middle. The CDR3 here is CASSRDRGETQYF. CDR3 nucleotides: TGTGCCAGCAGCAGAGACCGGGGAGAGACCCAGTACTTC. The whole variable domain, filled in from reference TRBV11-2 and TRBJ2-5, reads EAGVAQSPRYKIIEKRQSVAFWCNPISGHATLYWYQQILGQGPKLLIQFQNNGVVDDSQLPKDRFSAERLKGVDSTLKIQPAKLEDSAVYLCASSRDRGETQYFGPGTRLLVL.

The chain links TRBV7-9 to TRBJ2-5; D is perhaps TRBD1 (6 bases). V lost 5 bases, J lost 14 bases, and 18 bases lay in between. The CDR3 totals 12 residues. Germline values: CDR1 SEHNR, CDR2 FQNEAQ (reference sequence). The CDR3 region is CASSADGQRNYF. CDR3 DNA: TGTGCCAGCAGCGCGGACGGACAGAGAAATTACTTC.

This sequence joins TRBV18 and TRBJ2-3; 9 bases line up with TRBD2. The germline V gene has CDR1 KGHSH and CDR2 LQKENI. The CDR3 is made up of 17 amino acids. V gave up 2 bases and J gave up 2 bases; unmatched junction bases: 8. The CDR3 sequence is CASSPTPLAGNTDTQYF. CDR3 nucleotides: TGTGCCAGCTCACCAACCCCCCTAGCGGGGAACACAGATACGCAGTATTTT.

The gene calls are TRBV4-1 and TRBJ1-3, with 10 nucleotides matching TRBD1. The CDR3 is 19 residues long. Germline V gives CDR1 MGHRA, CDR2 YSYEKL. V shed 2 bases and J 5 bases; nucleotides not matched to a gene: 15. In DNA form, the CDR3 reads TGCGCCAGCAGCCAACGACGAGGCGGGACAGGGGAAGGAAGAAACACCATATATTTT. The encoded protein is CASSQRRGGTGEGRNTIYF.

Here the CDR3 reads CASSQGEGRANEKLFF. The CDR3 DNA reads as TGTGCCAGCAGTCAGGGGGAAGGCCGGGCTAATGAAAAACTGTTTTTT. The chain links TRBV6-6 to TRBJ1-4, with TRBD1 identical over 7 bases. Germline loops: CDR1 MNHNY, CDR2 SVGAGI (reference sequence). CDR3 size: 16 residues. With 5 bases clipped from V and 3 bases from J, the junction kept 9 bases outside the gene matches.

CDR3 nucleotides: TGTGCCAGCAGCTCGCAGCGGGGGGGCATAGATTTCTACAATGAGCAGTTCTTC. It yields the protein CASSSQRGGIDFYNEQFF. This chain joins TRBV7-6 and TRBJ2-1; 10 nucleotides line up with TRBD2. Germline CDR1 is SGHVS and CDR2 is FNYEAQ. J was trimmed by 3 bases and V by 4 bases; bases with no gene match: 12. The CDR3 is made up of 18 amino acids. Based on the CDR3 plus reference TRBV7-6 and TRBJ2-1, the full variable domain is GAGVSQSPRYKVTKRGQDVALRCDPISGHVSLYWYRQALGQGPEFLTYFNYEAQQDKSGLPNDRFSAERPEGSISTLTIQRTEQRDSAMYRCASSSQRGGIDFYNEQFFGPGTRLTVL.

This chain connects TRBV9 to TRBJ2-1, with 8 bases that match TRBD2. The CDR3 spans 15 residues. CDR1 and CDR2 from the germline V gene are SGDLS and YYNGEE. After removal of 0 bases from V and 3 bases from J, the junction contained 2 bases not matched to a gene. The CDR3 sequence is CASSVGAGGYNEQFF. CDR3 in DNA: TGTGCCAGCAGCGTAGGGGCGGGGGGCTACAATGAGCAGTTCTTC.

This chain joins TRBV5-3 and TRBJ1-3; no firm D call. TRBV5-3 is an ORF, and what it does is uncertain. The CDR3 has 17 amino acids. V was pared by 4 bases and J by 0 bases, with 17 bases between. CDR3 in amino acids: CARSLDRGPVSGNTIYF. CDR3 DNA: TGTGCCAGAAGCCTCGATCGTGGGCCTGTCTCTGGAAACACCATATATTTT.

A remark on this clone: The junction and the germline gene differ at one end; a read error may be behind it. The rearrangement links TRBV19 to TRBJ2-2; D gene unclear. The CDR3 extends over 14 amino acids. Germline CDR1 is LNHDA and CDR2 is SQIVND (reference sequence). DNA for the CDR3: TGTGCCAGTAGTTTAGACTGGGCCACCGGGGAGCTGTTTTTT. Residues: CASSLDWATGELFF.

This sequence joins TRBV9 and TRBJ2-2; the match to TRBD1 covers 7 bases. The CDR3 is made up of 14 amino acids. From germline, CDR1 is SGDLS and CDR2 YYNGEE. The V segment lost 4 bases and the J segment 7 bases; nucleotides outside the gene matches: 7. CDR3 nucleotides: TGTGCCAGCAGCACGACAGGGTTCGTCGGGGAGCTGTTTTTT. Translation gives CASSTTGFVGELFF.

In its sample, this clone was seen a few times. The chain recombines TRBV5-1 with TRBJ2-1, with TRBD1 matching over 12 bases. CDR1 is SGHRS, CDR2 YFSETQ, per germline. With V trimmed by 4 bases and J by 2 bases, 10 bases remained unmatched. This CDR3 has 18 residues. Here the CDR3 DNA reads TGCGCCAGCAGCAATGCCGGGACAGGGGGCGTCCCCTACAATGAGCAGTTCTTC. This encodes CASSNAGTGGVPYNEQFF.

This clone is a singleton in its sample. The chain combines TRBV4-2 with TRBJ1-2, with 7 bases matching TRBD1. The V segment lost 0 bases and the J segment 5 bases; nucleotides outside the gene matches: 6. CDR1 and CDR2 from the germline V gene are LGHNA and YNFKEQ. The CDR3 is 15 residues long. CDR3 nucleotide sequence: TGTGCCAGCAGCCAAGAATTCGCGACAGGGTATGGCTACACCTTC. It codes for CASSQEFATGYGYTF.

The rearrangement links TRBV28 to TRBJ1-6, with D uncertain. V was shortened by 2 bases and J by 10 bases, with 12 bases between the two germline ends. The CDR3 has 14 amino acids. Per the germline V gene, CDR1 is MDHEN and CDR2 is SYDVKM. CDR3 protein: CASSLNGIGSPLHF. The CDR3 DNA follows: TGTGCCAGCAGTTTAAACGGGATTGGCTCACCCCTCCACTTT.

V and J are TRBV9 and TRBJ1-5; 10 bases line up with TRBD1. This CDR3 has 17 amino acids. Germline-derived CDR1 and CDR2 are SGDLS and YYNGEE. Trimming at V came to 3 bases and at J to 2 bases, leaving 8 bases not matched to a gene. This CDR3 is CASSAGQTGGGNQPQHF. CDR3 DNA sequence: TGTGCCAGCAGCGCCGGACAGACAGGGGGCGGCAATCAGCCCCAGCATTTT. Full variable domain (outside the CDR3, taken from reference TRBV9 and TRBJ1-5): DSGVTQTPKHLITATGQRVTLRCSPRSGDLSVYWYQQSLDQGLQFLIQYYNGEERAKGNILERFSAQQFPDLHSELNLSSLELGDSALYFCASSAGQTGGGNQPQHFGDGTRLSIL.

This sequence joins TRBV30 and TRBJ1-6, with 9 bases matching TRBD1. The CDR3 spans 13 residues. V shed 5 bases, J shed 7 bases, and the junction held 3 bases outside the gene matches. Per the germline V gene, CDR1 is GTSNPN and CDR2 is SVGIG (reference sequence). As DNA, the CDR3 is TGTGCCTGGGCTGGGACAGGGAATTCACCCCTCCACTTT. Protein: CAWAGTGNSPLHF.

V is TRBV2 and J is TRBJ1-4; 9 nucleotides agree with TRBD1. CDR1 is SNHLY, CDR2 FYNNEI, per germline. The CDR3 has 14 amino acids. V trimming: 7 bases; J trimming: 7 bases; junction bases outside the gene matches: 7. CDR3 amino acids: CASTPGQGGEKLFF. The DNA for the CDR3 is TGTGCCAGCACTCCGGGACAGGGAGGTGAAAAACTGTTTTTT.

This clone was recorded a few times. The J gene is TRBJ1-5, the V gene TRBV27; TRBD1 agrees at 10 bases. V lost 5 bases, J lost 4 bases, and 8 bases stayed unmatched. Per the germline V gene, CDR1 is MNHEY and CDR2 is SMNVEV (reference sequence). There are 16 residues in the CDR3. This chain's CDR3 is CASSKTGGLNNQPQHF. The CDR3 DNA reads TGTGCCAGCAGTAAGACAGGGGGCCTTAATAATCAGCCCCAGCATTTT.